One and the same sample provided the 31 T cell receptor beta chains below, sequenced in a study of OX40 agonist ivuxolimab in advanced cancers. TCRdb keeps only in-frame clones here, not all; method: immunoSEQ multiplex PCR. The table has roughly 110,000 clones, around 93% seen once. This specimen consisted of CD4+ or CD8+ T cells sorted from blood, obtained in a trial of the OX40 agonist ivuxolimab. The receptors originated from an adult with an advanced solid tumor such as melanoma, head and neck, liver or kidney cancer.

J is TRBJ2-3 and V is TRBV28; D perhaps matches TRBD1 (6 bases). Germline V gives CDR1 MDHEN, CDR2 SYDVKM. V was cut by 1 base and J by 6 bases, with 20 bases left in between. The CDR3 loop spans 17 amino acids. The CDR3 coding sequence is TGTGCCAGCAGTTTATCAGTGACAGGCCTACCGGCGGATACGCAGTATTTT. Amino acids: CASSLSVTGLPADTQYF.

Only one count was recorded for this clone. V usage is TRBV2 and J usage is TRBJ1-5, with TRBD1 as a possible D gene (6 bases). The CDR3 covers 14 residues. V was pared by 7 bases and J by 1 base, with 11 bases between. Germline V gives CDR1 SNHLY, CDR2 FYNNEI. This CDR3 reads CASKGGLSNQPQHF. The CDR3 DNA is TGTGCCAGCAAGGGGGGGCTAAGCAATCAGCCCCAGCATTTT.

This clone was recorded only once. For the CDR3, the DNA is TGCGCCAGCAGCCAAGATCCCCTCGGGGGAGTGGAATACAATGAGCAGTTCTTC. Protein: CASSQDPLGGVEYNEQFF. The rearrangement joins TRBV4-3 to TRBJ2-1; weak D call: TRBD2 (6 bases). Germline V lookup: CDR1 LGHNA, CDR2 YSLEER. The CDR3 is 18 amino acids. Trimming took 0 bases from V and 4 from J, leaving 19 bases between them.

The chain has TRBV28 and TRBJ2-2; the D call may be TRBD1 or TRBD2 (5 bases each). Per the germline V gene, CDR1 is MDHEN and CDR2 is SYDVKM. The CDR3 contains 14 residues. V gave up 3 bases and J gave up 7 bases, with 12 bases separating them. CDR3 region: CASSFGTRGGELFF. CDR3 DNA sequence: TGTGCCAGCAGTTTCGGGACCCGCGGCGGGGAGCTGTTTTTT.

V and J are TRBV6-1 and TRBJ2-5; D unresolved. V lost 2 bases and J lost 5, with 15 bases in between. Per the germline V gene, CDR1 is MNHNS and CDR2 is SASEGT. This CDR3 has 15 amino acids. In DNA, the CDR3 is TGTGCCAGCAGTGAAATGCTCGGAAATAGGGAGACCCAGTACTTC. Translated: CASSEMLGNRETQYF.

This clone came up once. This sequence joins TRBV18 and TRBJ2-1, with 8 bases aligning to TRBD2. Germline CDR1 is KGHSH and CDR2 is LQKENI. Germline trimming cut 3 bases from V and 7 bases from J; bases unmatched to any gene: 11. The CDR3 has 16 amino acids. The CDR3 sequence is CASSPSGGPEGNEQFF. CDR3 sequence (DNA): TGTGCCAGCTCACCTTCGGGAGGGCCGGAAGGAAATGAGCAGTTCTTC.

As DNA, the CDR3 is TGCGCCAGCAGCCAGCATCAGGGGCGCGCGGGCTATGGCTACACCTTC. It encodes CASSQHQGRAGYGYTF. V is TRBV4-3 and J is TRBJ1-2; weak D call: TRBD1 (6 bases). The CDR3 spans 16 residues. Germline V gene data show CDR1 as LGHNA and CDR2 as YSLEER. Deletions cut 3 bases from V and 4 bases from J, with 18 bases between.

The rearrangement joins TRBV11-3 to TRBJ2-7, with D possibly being TRBD1 or TRBD2 (5 bases each). CDR1 and CDR2 (germline): SGHNT, YENEEA. V gave up 5 bases and J gave up 2 bases, with 16 bases separating them. The CDR3 runs 15 residues. CDR3 DNA: TGTGCCAGCAGCCATGGGACGGAAATTACCTACGAGCAGTACTTC. As protein: CASSHGTEITYEQYF.

Only one count was recorded for this clone. The chain couples TRBV25-1 to TRBJ2-7; 9 bases are a match to TRBD2. Per the germline V gene, CDR1 is MGHDK and CDR2 is SYGVNS. CDR3 length: 15 residues. V shed 8 bases and J 4 bases; nucleotides not matched to a gene: 12. CDR3 coding DNA: TGTGCCAGCTTTGGAAATTCTCTAGCGGGATACGAGCAGTACTTC. Translating it yields CASFGNSLAGYEQYF.

The chain carries TRBV13 and TRBJ2-7; 8 bases map to TRBD1. The germline CDR1 and CDR2 sequences are PRHDT and FYEKMQ (reference sequence). The V and J ends lost 4 bases and 4 bases, in that order; junction bases with no gene match: 6. This CDR3 is built from 14 residues. CDR3 amino acids: CASSSRQGTYEQYF. The CDR3 region has the DNA TGTGCCAGCAGCTCGAGACAGGGGACGTACGAGCAGTACTTC.

This clone came up once. The rearrangement joins TRBV10-3 to TRBJ2-5; possibly TRBD1 for D (6 bases). The assigned J gene may be wrong: the sequence end matches TRBJ2-7 better. The CDR3 is made up of 12 amino acids. Per the germline V gene, CDR1 is ENHRY and CDR2 is SYGVKD. CDR3 amino acids: CAINRDQDEQYF. The CDR3 bases are TGTGCCATCAACAGGGATCAAGACGAGCAGTACTTC.

Here the CDR3 DNA reads TGTGCCAGCAGCTTAGAGGCAGGGTCGTACAATGAGCAGTTCTTC. This sequence encodes CASSLEAGSYNEQFF. The V and J genes are TRBV11-2 and TRBJ2-1; D is possibly TRBD1 (5 bases). This CDR3 is 15 amino acids long. The germline CDR1 and CDR2 sequences are SGHAT and FQNNGV. With 0 bases removed from V and 4 bases from J, the gap between germline ends came to 10 bases. The whole variable domain, remainder taken from reference TRBV11-2 and TRBJ2-1, is EAGVAQSPRYKIIEKRQSVAFWCNPISGHATLYWYQQILGQGPKLLIQFQNNGVVDDSQLPKDRFSAERLKGVDSTLKIQPAKLEDSAVYLCASSLEAGSYNEQFFGPGTRLTVL.

Turning to this clone: A junction end diverges from the germline sequence, so it may reflect a read error. The rearrangement links TRBV6-1 to TRBJ2-3; 8 bases are shared with TRBD2. The CDR3 extends over 15 amino acids. The germline V gene encodes CDR1 MNHNS and CDR2 SASEGT. CDR3 protein: CVSSSGAGGSDTQYF. The CDR3 bases are TGTGTCAGCAGCTCAGGGGCGGGAGGTTCAGATACGCAGTATTTT.

The chain has TRBV5-3 and TRBJ1-4; tentative D call: TRBD1 (6 bases). TRBV5-3 is filed as an ORF, its function uncertain. CDR3 length equals 17 residues. Trimming removed 3 bases from V and 3 bases from J, with 18 bases in between. The CDR3 is CARSSGPYREANEKLFF. CDR3 nucleotide sequence: TGTGCCAGAAGCTCTGGACCATACAGGGAAGCTAATGAAAAACTGTTTTTT.

The CDR3: CASSWDSSYTGELFF. The CDR3 DNA reads TGTGCCAGCAGTTGGGACAGCAGCTACACCGGGGAGCTGTTTTTT. The chain has TRBV5-4 and TRBJ2-2, with 7 bases lining up with TRBD1. The CDR3 totals 15 residues. Germline V gene sequence: CDR1 SGHNT, CDR2 YYREEE (reference sequence). After removal of 5 bases from V and 3 bases from J, the junction contained 7 bases not matched to a gene. The full variable domain, completed using reference TRBV5-4 and TRBJ2-2, is ETGVTQSPTHLIKTRGQQVTLRCSSQSGHNTVSWYQQALGQGPQFIFQYYREEENGRGNFPPRFSGLQFPNYSSELNVNALELDDSALYLCASSWDSSYTGELFFGEGSRLTVL.

The chain recombines TRBV7-9 with TRBJ1-5; D remains unclear. The CDR3 loop spans 15 amino acids. Trimming stripped 4 bases from V and 5 bases from J, with 15 bases between. Germline V CDR1 and CDR2: SEHNR, FQNEAQ (reference sequence). This CDR3 is CASSYAGQRDQPQHF. DNA for the CDR3: TGTGCCAGCAGCTACGCGGGCCAAAGGGATCAGCCCCAGCATTTT. Full variable domain (missing parts from reference TRBV7-9 and TRBJ1-5): DTGVSQNPRHKITKRGQNVTFRCDPISEHNRLYWYRQTLGQGPEFLTYFQNEAQLEKSRLLSDRFSAERPKGSFSTLEIQRTEQGDSAMYLCASSYAGQRDQPQHFGDGTRLSIL.

The chain employs TRBV28 and TRBJ1-4; D is undetermined. The CDR3 is made up of 14 amino acids. Germline V gene data show CDR1 as MDHEN and CDR2 as SYDVKM. V was pared by 6 bases and J by 5 bases, with 13 bases between. The CDR3 DNA reads TGTGCCAGCAGCCGATACGTAGGGAATGAAAAACTGTTTTTT. As protein: CASSRYVGNEKLFF.

This clone appeared a single time. CDR3 loop: CASSYRDSGRLHEQYF. The CDR3 coding sequence is TGTGCCAGCAGTTACCGGGACTCCGGAAGGTTACACGAGCAGTACTTC. V is TRBV6-9 and J is TRBJ2-7; D is perhaps TRBD2 (6 bases). The CDR3 runs to 16 residues. Germline CDR1 reads MNHGY; CDR2 reads SVAAGI. Trimming cost V 3 bases and J 5 bases, with 20 bases left between them.

The gene calls are TRBV9 and TRBJ2-7; 14 nucleotides align to TRBD2. The junction had 13 bases not matched to a gene; V was cut back by 3 bases and J by 5 bases. This CDR3 contains 18 residues. Germline CDR1 reads SGDLS; CDR2 reads YYNGEE. The CDR3 protein is CASSAMTSGRAGVDEQYF. The CDR3 nucleotides are TGTGCCAGCAGCGCCATGACTAGCGGGAGGGCCGGGGTCGACGAGCAGTACTTC. Looking up the rest from reference TRBV9 and TRBJ2-7 gives the full variable domain: DSGVTQTPKHLITATGQRVTLRCSPRSGDLSVYWYQQSLDQGLQFLIQYYNGEERAKGNILERFSAQQFPDLHSELNLSSLELGDSALYFCASSAMTSGRAGVDEQYFGPGTRLTVT.

The rearrangement links TRBV7-3 to TRBJ2-7; 8 bases align to TRBD2. The CDR3 sequence is 15 residues long. J was trimmed by 2 bases and V by 5 bases; bases with no gene match: 8. Germline CDR1 and CDR2: SGHTA and FQGTGA. CDR3 in amino acids: CASSPQSGSTYEQYF. The DNA for the CDR3 is TGTGCCAGCAGCCCCCAAAGCGGGAGTACCTACGAGCAGTACTTC.

J is TRBJ1-3 and V is TRBV30; a weak D match, TRBD1 (5 bases). V gave up 2 bases and J gave up 8 bases, with 7 bases separating them. CDR3 length: 11 amino acids. CDR1 is GTSNPN, CDR2 SVGIG, per germline (reference sequence). The CDR3 sequence is CAWSQGYTIYF. CDR3 nucleotides: TGTGCCTGGAGTCAGGGATACACCATATATTTT.

The rearrangement links TRBV2 to TRBJ2-2, with D possibly being TRBD1 or TRBD2 (5 bases each). Germline V gives CDR1 SNHLY, CDR2 FYNNEI. The CDR3 runs 14 residues. With 5 bases removed from V and 7 bases from J, the gap between germline ends came to 14 bases. The CDR3 spells CASSNRRGDGELFF. As DNA, the CDR3 is TGTGCCAGCAGTAACCGTCGAGGGGACGGGGAGCTGTTTTTT.

The gene calls are TRBV9 and TRBJ2-2, with D perhaps matching TRBD2 (6 bases). This CDR3 contains 13 residues. V was pared by 1 base and J by 5 bases, with 6 bases between. CDR1 is SGDLS, CDR2 YYNGEE, per germline. CDR3 loop: CASSVSGTGELFF. The CDR3 bases are TGTGCCAGCAGCGTAAGCGGGACCGGGGAGCTGTTTTTT.

The rearrangement uses TRBV9 and TRBJ1-1; D is unresolved. This CDR3 is built from 14 residues. V lost 0 bases to trimming and J lost 0 bases, with 6 bases between them. The germline V gene has CDR1 SGDLS and CDR2 YYNGEE. The CDR3 nucleotides are TGTGCCAGCAGCGTAGACTATATGAACACTGAAGCTTTCTTT. Amino acids: CASSVDYMNTEAFF.

This rearrangement joins TRBV9 to TRBJ1-2; 8 positions agree with TRBD1. CDR3 size: 16 residues. J was trimmed by 6 bases and V by 4 bases; bases with no gene match: 14. The germline CDR1 and CDR2 sequences are SGDLS and YYNGEE. The CDR3 loop reads CASSLRQGPPTDGYTF. The DNA of the CDR3 is TGTGCCAGCAGCCTCAGACAGGGGCCCCCTACTGATGGCTACACCTTC.

The V call is TRBV2, the J call TRBJ1-5; no firm D call. Trimming removed 2 bases from V and 7 bases from J, with 12 bases in between. The CDR3 totals 14 residues. Per the germline V gene, CDR1 is SNHLY and CDR2 is FYNNEI. In nucleotides, the CDR3 is TGTGCCAGCAGTGAACTGGTCCGAGACCAGCCCCAGCATTTT. It yields the protein CASSELVRDQPQHF.

The rearrangement links TRBV7-3 to TRBJ1-6; D uncertain. V was trimmed by 2 bases and J by 4 bases, leaving 9 bases between them. The CDR3 has 15 residues. The germline V gene has CDR1 SGHTA and CDR2 FQGTGA. CDR3 residues: CASSLLGPYNSPLHF. The DNA of the CDR3 is TGTGCCAGCAGCTTACTTGGACCTTATAATTCACCCCTCCACTTT.

The chain recombines TRBV27 with TRBJ2-1, with TRBD2 matching 7 bases. Germline V gene sequence: CDR1 MNHEY, CDR2 SMNVEV (reference sequence). Losses at the gene ends were 5 bases for V and 4 bases for J; bases not matched to a gene: 11. The CDR3 is made up of 16 amino acids. The CDR3 loop reads CASSPQASGSYNEQFF. CDR3 DNA: TGTGCCAGCAGTCCTCAGGCTAGCGGTAGTTACAATGAGCAGTTCTTC.

This chain joins TRBV7-2 and TRBJ2-5, with 7 bases lining up with TRBD2. The DNA end is a closer match to TRBJ2-7, so the J assignment may be wrong. CDR3 length: 14 residues. The germline gives CDR1 SGHTA, CDR2 FQGNSA. As DNA, the CDR3 is TGTGCCAGCAGCCCCGGGAGGTATCCCTACGAGCAGTACTTC. It codes for CASSPGRYPYEQYF.

This chain uses TRBV14 with TRBJ1-2; no reliable D call. Germline V CDR1 and CDR2: SGHDN, FVKESK. The V end lost 1 base, the J end lost 0 bases, and 12 bases lay between the germline ends. The CDR3 runs to 16 residues. The CDR3 here is CASSQGIRAANYGYTF. The CDR3 DNA reads as TGTGCCAGCAGCCAAGGGATAAGGGCGGCTAACTATGGCTACACCTTC.

V is TRBV7-6 and J is TRBJ1-2, with TRBD1 matching 9 bases. Germline V gene data show CDR1 as SGHVS and CDR2 as FNYEAQ. This CDR3 has 14 residues. Germline trimming cut 1 base from V and 5 bases from J; bases unmatched to any gene: 2. CDR3 sequence reads: CASSLDGTGYGYTF. CDR3 coding DNA: TGTGCCAGCAGCTTAGATGGGACAGGGTATGGCTACACCTTC.